The 6 T cell receptor beta chains in this list originate from one sample, sequenced in a study of glioma-infiltrating T cells after dendritic cell vaccination. The protocol was immunoSEQ multiplex PCR, while the TCRdb copy is restricted to in-frame clones and leaves out a portion. The sample lists tens of thousands of clones; around 83% were seen once. The sequenced sample was blood, obtained before dendritic cell vaccination. The receptors shown here come from a human donor with glioblastoma.

The chain combines TRBV5-4 with TRBJ1-3; D gene unclear. CDR3 length: 14 amino acids. Trimming pared 1 base from V and 0 bases from J, leaving 5 bases between. Germline lookup yields CDR1 SGHNT and CDR2 YYREEE (reference sequence). CDR3 residues: CASSLTGSGNTIYF. The CDR3 region has the DNA TGTGCCAGCAGCTTGACGGGCTCTGGAAACACCATATATTTT.

This chain connects TRBV5-1 to TRBJ1-4; tentative D call: TRBD1 (6 bases). Germline V gene lookup returns CDR1 SGHRS and CDR2 YFSETQ. The length of the CDR3 is 13 residues. Trimming cost V 1 base and J 9 bases, with 10 bases left between them. The CDR3 loop reads CASSLRGGQKLFF. The CDR3 DNA reads as TGCGCCAGCAGCTTGCGGGGGGGGCAAAAACTGTTTTTT.

A note on this clone: An end of the junction does not agree with germline; a read error may underlie this. V is TRBV30 and J is TRBJ1-3; no clear D gene. This CDR3 has 14 amino acids. In germline, CDR1 is GTSNPN, CDR2 SVGIG (reference sequence). The CDR3 sequence is CAWSGGNRGSTIYF. CDR3 DNA: TGTGCCTGGAGTGGAGGCAACCGCGGAAGCACCATATATTTT.

This clone was detected only a few times. The chain employs TRBV11-3 and TRBJ1-1; the D gene is possibly TRBD1 (5 bases). Germline lookup yields CDR1 SGHNT and CDR2 YENEEA. The CDR3 consists of 12 residues. V lost 5 bases, J lost 5 bases, and 9 bases lay in between. As DNA, the CDR3 is TGTGCCAGCAGCCTCGGACATACTGAAGCTTTCTTT. Its translation: CASSLGHTEAFF. Combining the CDR3 with reference TRBV11-3 and TRBJ1-1 gives the whole variable domain EAGVVQSPRYKIIEKKQPVAFWCNPISGHNTLYWYLQNLGQGPELLIRYENEEAVDDSQLPKDRFSAERLKGVDSTLKIQPAELGDSAVYLCASSLGHTEAFFGQGTRLTVV.

The chain couples TRBV28 to TRBJ1-5; D gene ambiguous. There are 15 residues in the CDR3. The germline V gene encodes CDR1 MDHEN and CDR2 SYDVKM. Trimming removed 7 bases from V and 7 bases from J, with 20 bases in between. The CDR3 DNA reads TGTGCCAGCAATCCGAGCGGGATCTACGGCCAGCCCCAGCATTTT. Translation gives CASNPSGIYGQPQHF.

This clone was seen once. The chain links TRBV5-4 to TRBJ1-4, with D hard to call. The V gene lost 0 bases and the J gene lost 8 bases, with 11 bases spanning the gap. Germline assignment: CDR1 SGHNT and CDR2 YYREEE (reference sequence). There are 14 residues in the CDR3. The DNA of the CDR3 is TGTGCCAGCAGCTTGGGTGGGAGAAGGGAAAAACTGTTTTTT. Amino acid sequence: CASSLGGRREKLFF.